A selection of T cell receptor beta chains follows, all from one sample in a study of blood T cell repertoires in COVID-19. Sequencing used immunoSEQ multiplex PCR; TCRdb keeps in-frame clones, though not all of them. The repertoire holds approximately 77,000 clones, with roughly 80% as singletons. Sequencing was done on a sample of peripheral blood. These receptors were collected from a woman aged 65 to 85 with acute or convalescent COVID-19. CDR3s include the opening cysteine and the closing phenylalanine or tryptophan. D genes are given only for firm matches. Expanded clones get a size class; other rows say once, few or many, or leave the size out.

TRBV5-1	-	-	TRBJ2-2	CASSLVVSTGELFF	TGCGCCAGCAGCTTGGTTGTCTCCACCGGGGAGCTGTTTTTT
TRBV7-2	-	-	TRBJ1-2	CASSPNTGGYGYTF	TGTGCCAGCAGCCCTAACACGGGTGGCTATGGCTACACCTTC
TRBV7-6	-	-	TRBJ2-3	CASSLARQPSTDTQYF	TGTGCCAGCAGCTTAGCGCGGCAGCCAAGCACAGATACGCAGTATTTT
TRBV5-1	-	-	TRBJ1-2	CASSMDISYGYTF	TGCGCCAGCAGCATGGACATAAGCTATGGCTACACCTTC
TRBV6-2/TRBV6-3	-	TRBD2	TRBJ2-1	CASSYSELAGGKLSYNEQFF	TGTGCCAGCAGTTACTCCGAACTAGCGGGGGGAAAGCTTTCCTACAATGAGCAGTTCTTC
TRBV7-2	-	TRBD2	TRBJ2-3	CASSLERAGGIQYF	TGTGCCAGCAGCCTGGAACGAGCGGGGGGTATTCAGTATTTT
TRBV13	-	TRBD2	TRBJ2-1	CASIQRGGYNEQFF	TGTGCCAGCATCCAGCGGGGGGGTTACAATGAGCAGTTCTTC
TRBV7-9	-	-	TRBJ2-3	CASSRDGGGTDTQYF	TGTGCCAGCAGCCGAGATGGCGGGGGCACAGATACGCAGTATTTT
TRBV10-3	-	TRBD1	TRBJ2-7	CATGTGGSEQYF	TGTGCCACCGGGACAGGGGGATCCGAGCAGTACTTC
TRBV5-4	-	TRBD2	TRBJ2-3	CASSLGGGAGERETQYF	TGTGCCAGCAGCTTGGGCGGAGGCGCGGGGGAAAGGGAAACGCAGTATTTT
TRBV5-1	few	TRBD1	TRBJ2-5	CASVGGGQETQYF	TGCGCCAGCGTAGGGGGCGGACAGGAGACCCAGTACTTC
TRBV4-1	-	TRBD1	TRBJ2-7	CASSQGQGTYEQYF	TGCGCCAGCAGCCAAGGACAGGGGACCTACGAGCAGTACTTC
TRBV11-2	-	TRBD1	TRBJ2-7	CASSSDREFYEQYF	TGTGCCAGCAGCTCGGACAGGGAGTTCTACGAGCAGTACTTC
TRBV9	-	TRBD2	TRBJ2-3	CASSFGTSGNTDTQYF	TGTGCCAGCAGCTTCGGGACTAGCGGAAACACAGATACGCAGTATTTT
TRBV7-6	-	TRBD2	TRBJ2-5	CASSQGTSGLGETQYF	TGTGCCAGCAGCCAGGGGACTAGCGGGCTCGGAGAGACCCAGTACTTC
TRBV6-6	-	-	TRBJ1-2	CASSYSLTTGNGYTF	TGTGCCAGCAGTTATTCCCTGACCACAGGAAACGGCTACACCTTC
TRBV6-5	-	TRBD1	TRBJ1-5	CASSPGQGATQPQHF	TGTGCCAGCAGTCCAGGACAGGGGGCGACTCAGCCCCAGCATTTT
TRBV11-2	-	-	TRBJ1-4	CASSLAGISEKLFF	TGTGCCAGCAGCTTAGCAGGGATTAGTGAAAAACTGTTTTTT
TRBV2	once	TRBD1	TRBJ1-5	CASRSGQGAFSNQPQHF	TGTGCCAGCAGATCGGGACAGGGGGCCTTTAGCAATCAGCCCCAGCATTTT
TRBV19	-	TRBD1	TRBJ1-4	CASKAVGQGSEKLFF	TGTGCCAGTAAGGCTGTGGGACAGGGGAGTGAAAAACTGTTTTTT
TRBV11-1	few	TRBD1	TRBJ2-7	CASRGQGSYEQYF	TGTGCCAGCAGGGGACAGGGTAGCTACGAGCAGTACTTC
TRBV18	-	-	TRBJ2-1	CASSPPTIGRQFF	TGTGCCAGCTCACCCCCGACTATTGGGCGGCAGTTCTTC